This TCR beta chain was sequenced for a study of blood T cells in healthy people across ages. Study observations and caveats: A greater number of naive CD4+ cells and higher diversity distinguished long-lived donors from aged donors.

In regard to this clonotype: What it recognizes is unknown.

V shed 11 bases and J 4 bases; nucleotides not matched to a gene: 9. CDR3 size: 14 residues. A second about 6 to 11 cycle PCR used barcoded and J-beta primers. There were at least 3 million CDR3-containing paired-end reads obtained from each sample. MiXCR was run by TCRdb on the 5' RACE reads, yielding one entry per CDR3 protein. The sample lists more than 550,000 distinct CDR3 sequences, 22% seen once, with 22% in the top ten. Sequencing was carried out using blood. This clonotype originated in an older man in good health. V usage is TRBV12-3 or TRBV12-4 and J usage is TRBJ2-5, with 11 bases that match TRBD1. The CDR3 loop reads CASKDRGRGETQYF. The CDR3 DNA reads TGTGCCTCAAAGGACAGGGGGCGCGGAGAGACCCAGTACTTC.